Listed below are T cell receptor beta chains from one sample, sequenced in a study of T cell responses to AZD1222 COVID-19 vaccine. Libraries were prepared by immunoSEQ multiplex PCR; TCRdb keeps only in-frame clonotypes and omits some of them. This table holds some 95,000 clones, about 86% found once. The source was peripheral blood, collected on day 0 of AZD1222 vaccination. These receptors were obtained from an adult in good health. The CDR3 runs from the conserved cysteine through the conserved F or W. The D gene is left open where the match is weak. The size field is filled for only some rows; it gives once, few, many or a size class.

clone size,V gene,J gene,D gene,CDR3 protein,CDR3 DNA
-,TRBV7-3,TRBJ2-5,-,CASRAGTLQETQYF,TGTGCCAGCAGGGCCGGGACACTCCAAGAGACCCAGTACTTC
-,TRBV11-3,TRBJ1-4,-,CASSPSVGGDEKLFF,TGTGCCAGCAGCCCGAGTGTAGGGGGAGATGAAAAACTGTTTTTT
-,TRBV21-1,TRBJ2-7,-,CASSKAGTDPYEQYF,TGTGCCAGCAGCAAAGCCGGGACTGATCCCTACGAGCAGTACTTC
-,TRBV12-5,TRBJ2-7,-,CASGLMGPYEQYF,TGTGCTAGTGGTTTGATGGGCCCCTACGAGCAGTACTTC
-,TRBV6-6,TRBJ1-6,-,CASSQTGTLGRGSPLHF,TGTGCCAGCAGTCAAACCGGGACCCTGGGGAGAGGTTCACCCCTCCACTTT
-,TRBV4-2,TRBJ1-4,-,CASSSKGGGDATNEKLFF,TGTGCCAGCAGCTCTAAAGGAGGCGGAGACGCAACTAATGAAAAACTGTTTTTT
-,TRBV30,TRBJ2-1,TRBD2,CAWSRDYYNEQFF,TGTGCCTGGAGCCGGGACTACTACAATGAGCAGTTCTTC
-,TRBV27,TRBJ1-4,-,CASSAWGGSNEKLFF,TGTGCCAGCAGTGCGTGGGGTGGATCTAATGAAAAACTGTTTTTT
once,TRBV7-2,TRBJ1-1,TRBD1,CASSLGGTGSTFF,TGTGCCAGCAGCTTAGGAGGGACAGGGTCAACTTTCTTT
-,TRBV5-4,TRBJ2-1,TRBD2,CASSSGGLAGERNEQFF,TGTGCCAGCAGTTCTGGTGGGCTAGCGGGAGAGAGGAATGAGCAGTTCTTC
-,TRBV6-6,TRBJ2-7,TRBD2,CASSGGGGPYEQYF,TGTGCCAGTTCGGGGGGGGGAGGGCCCTACGAGCAGTACTTC
-,TRBV30,TRBJ1-4,TRBD1,CAWGQGGGKLFF,TGTGCCTGGGGACAGGGAGGCGGAAAACTGTTTTTT
-,TRBV9,TRBJ1-2,-,CASSSTQAGAYGYTF,TGTGCCAGCAGCTCAACCCAAGCTGGGGCCTATGGCTACACCTTC
-,TRBV12-3/TRBV12-4,TRBJ2-5,-,CASSPRGRGTQYF,TGTGCCAGCAGCCCCCGGGGCCGTGGGACCCAGTACTTC
few,TRBV19,TRBJ2-2,-,CASSPSSGHTGELFF,TGTGCCAGTAGCCCGAGCAGCGGCCACACCGGGGAGCTGTTTTTT
-,TRBV24-1,TRBJ2-2,TRBD1,CATSQGAQTGELFF,TGTGCCACCAGCCAGGGGGCGCAAACCGGGGAGCTGTTTTTT
-,TRBV7-6,TRBJ2-7,TRBD1,CASSQRGDRQEQYF,TGTGCCAGCAGCCAGAGGGGGGACAGGCAAGAGCAGTACTTC
-,TRBV5-1,TRBJ2-1,TRBD1,CASSLSSGTGNNEQFF,TGCGCCAGCAGCTTATCTTCCGGGACAGGGAACAATGAGCAGTTCTTC
-,TRBV12-3/TRBV12-4,TRBJ1-4,-,CASSWENEKLFF,TGTGCCAGCAGTTGGGAGAATGAAAAACTGTTTTTT
-,TRBV3-1/TRBV3-2,TRBJ1-4,TRBD1,CASSQDRTGGEKLFF,TGTGCCAGCAGCCAAGATCGGACAGGTGGTGAAAAACTGTTTTTT
-,TRBV7-2,TRBJ2-5,-,CASSLREETQYF,TGTGCCAGCAGCTTAAGGGAAGAGACCCAGTACTTC
-,TRBV14,TRBJ1-3,-,CASSQVGGLNSGNTIYF,TGTGCCAGCAGCCAAGTTGGAGGATTGAACTCTGGAAACACCATATATTTT
-,TRBV29-1,TRBJ2-1,TRBD1,CSGDLTGNEQFF,TGCAGCGGGGACCTGACAGGGAATGAGCAGTTCTTC
-,TRBV11-1,TRBJ2-1,TRBD1,CASSLLQGAYNEQFF,TGTGCCAGCAGCTTATTGCAGGGGGCCTACAATGAGCAGTTCTTC
-,TRBV4-2,TRBJ2-7,TRBD2,CASSQDLHSGGLAYEQYF,TGTGCCAGCAGCCAAGATCTCCATAGCGGGGGGCTTGCCTACGAGCAGTACTTC
few,TRBV7-9,TRBJ1-1,-,CASSLHDGDTEAFF,TGTGCCAGCAGCTTGCACGACGGGGACACTGAAGCTTTCTTT
-,TRBV5-1,TRBJ1-2,-,CASSLEGSGAIRDYGYTF,TGCGCCAGCAGCTTGGAGGGGTCAGGGGCCATAAGGGACTATGGCTACACCTTC
-,TRBV6-6,TRBJ2-2,-,CASSLDLGGTGELFF,TGTGCCAGCAGTCTCGACCTGGGGGGCACCGGGGAGCTGTTTTTT
-,TRBV30,TRBJ1-1,TRBD1,CAWALTGYEAFF,TGTGCCTGGGCCTTGACAGGGTACGAAGCTTTCTTT
-,TRBV15,TRBJ2-5,-,CATSRDQGQETQYF,TGTGCCACCAGCAGAGATCAAGGGCAAGAGACCCAGTACTTC
-,TRBV7-9,TRBJ2-3,-,CASSLGVTSTDTQYF,TGTGCCAGCAGCTTAGGTGTGACTAGCACAGATACGCAGTATTTT
-,TRBV4-2,TRBJ2-3,-,CASSQEASRPSTDTQYF,TGTGCCAGCAGCCAAGAGGCTAGCCGACCTAGCACAGATACGCAGTATTTT
once,TRBV9,TRBJ2-2,-,CASSTGPPGLGTGELFF,TGTGCCAGCAGCACGGGACCTCCCGGGCTGGGGACCGGGGAGCTGTTTTTT
-,TRBV7-6,TRBJ2-1,-,CASSFRGNEQFF,TGTGCCAGCAGCTTCCGGGGCAATGAGCAGTTCTTC
once,TRBV5-5,TRBJ2-5,TRBD1,CASSLSPTDRGYETQYF,TGTGCCAGCAGCTTGTCCCCTACAGACAGGGGTTATGAGACCCAGTACTTC
-,TRBV2,TRBJ1-1,-,CASSERRNTEAFF,TGTGCCAGCAGTGAAAGGAGAAACACTGAAGCTTTCTTT
-,TRBV10-3,TRBJ1-3,TRBD1,CAISEVRTGAGNTIYF,TGTGCCATCAGTGAGGTTAGGACAGGGGCTGGAAACACCATATATTTT
once,TRBV19,TRBJ2-7,-,CASTPSLSSYEQYF,TGTGCCAGTACCCCATCCCTTAGCTCCTACGAGCAGTACTTC
-,TRBV18,TRBJ2-1,-,CASSPYGGPDNEQFF,TGTGCCAGCTCACCTTACGGGGGCCCCGACAATGAGCAGTTCTTC
-,TRBV11-1,TRBJ1-1,TRBD1,CASSPDRGRAEAFF,TGTGCCAGCAGCCCGGACAGGGGGAGGGCTGAAGCTTTCTTT
-,TRBV7-3,TRBJ2-1,TRBD2,CASSLTPTGLAGGSTYNEQFF,TGTGCCAGCAGCTTAACCCCTACCGGACTAGCGGGAGGCTCAACCTACAATGAGCAGTTCTTC
-,TRBV5-8,TRBJ2-7,-,CASSWRAPSSYEQYF,TGTGCCAGCAGCTGGAGGGCTCCGAGCTCCTACGAGCAGTACTTC
once,TRBV6-5,TRBJ1-1,-,CASSEGVPRDTEAFF,TGTGCCAGCAGCGAGGGGGTCCCGAGGGACACTGAAGCTTTCTTT
-,TRBV14,TRBJ1-5,-,CASSQQGNQPQHF,TGTGCCAGCAGCCAACAAGGGAATCAGCCCCAGCATTTT
-,TRBV15,TRBJ2-3,-,CATSSRDTRDTQYF,TGTGCCACCAGCTCCCGGGACACTCGGGATACGCAGTATTTT
-,TRBV11-2,TRBJ2-3,TRBD2,CASSWTSGGRDTQYF,TGTGCCAGCAGCTGGACTAGCGGGGGTCGGGATACGCAGTATTTT
-,TRBV2,TRBJ2-5,TRBD2,CASSGVSGGRETQYF,TGTGCCAGCAGTGGGGTTAGCGGGGGACGGGAGACCCAGTACTTC
-,TRBV6-2/TRBV6-3,TRBJ2-1,TRBD2,CASSPTSGNSYNEQFF,TGTGCCAGCAGCCCGACTAGCGGGAACTCCTACAATGAGCAGTTCTTC
-,TRBV4-2,TRBJ2-1,TRBD2,CASSLGLAGALSSYNEQFF,TGTGCCAGCAGCCTCGGACTAGCGGGGGCCTTAAGCTCCTACAATGAGCAGTTCTTC
-,TRBV30,TRBJ2-7,-,CAWSAWGSYEQYF,TGTGCCTGGAGTGCCTGGGGTTCCTACGAGCAGTACTTC
-,TRBV5-1,TRBJ2-7,TRBD1,CASSSRGGTGGTVNEQYF,TGCGCCAGCAGCTCCCGGGGTGGGACAGGGGGCACGGTGAACGAGCAGTATTTC
-,TRBV5-1,TRBJ2-2,-,CASGQREARNTGELFF,TGCGCCAGCGGCCAACGTGAAGCAAGGAACACCGGGGAGCTGTTTTTT
-,TRBV19,TRBJ2-2,TRBD1,CASSIRGTGYTGELFF,TGTGCCAGTAGTATACGTGGGACAGGGTACACCGGGGAGCTGTTTTTT
-,TRBV18,TRBJ2-1,TRBD1,CASSPPGTGVIDEQFF,TGTGCCAGCTCACCACCCGGGACAGGGGTAATCGATGAGCAGTTCTTC
-,TRBV4-2,TRBJ2-7,-,CASSQGGSEQYF,TGTGCCAGCAGCCAAGGGGGGAGCGAGCAGTACTTC
-,TRBV5-1,TRBJ2-2,TRBD2,CASSLGLASTGELFF,TGCGCCAGCAGCTTGGGACTAGCGTCGACCGGGGAGCTGTTTTTT
-,TRBV14,TRBJ2-7,-,CASSHYSAPWEQYF,TGTGCCAGCAGCCATTACTCGGCTCCATGGGAGCAGTACTTC